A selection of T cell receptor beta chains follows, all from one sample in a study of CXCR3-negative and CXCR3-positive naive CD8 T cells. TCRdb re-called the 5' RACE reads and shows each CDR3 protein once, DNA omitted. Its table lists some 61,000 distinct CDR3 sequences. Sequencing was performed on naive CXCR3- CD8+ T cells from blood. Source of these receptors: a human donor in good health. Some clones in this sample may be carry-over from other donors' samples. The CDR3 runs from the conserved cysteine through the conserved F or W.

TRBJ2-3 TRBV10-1 CASSVGHQPADTQYF
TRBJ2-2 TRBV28 CASSLAIYTGGFATGELFF
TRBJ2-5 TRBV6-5 CASSYIRGRETQYF
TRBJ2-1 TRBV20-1 CSARLRLAENNEQFF
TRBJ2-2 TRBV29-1 CSVDGLNTGELFF
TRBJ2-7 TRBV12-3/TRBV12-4 CASSSARVGGTYEQYF
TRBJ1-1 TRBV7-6 CASSINRGANTEAFF
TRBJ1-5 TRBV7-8 CASSFGQGGQPQHF
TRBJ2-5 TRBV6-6 CASRSKGKETQYF
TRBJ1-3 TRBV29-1 CSVRPDRGSGNTIYF
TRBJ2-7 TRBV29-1 CSVRTGNYEQYF
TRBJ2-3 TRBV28 CASSPSASGGVGTDTQYF
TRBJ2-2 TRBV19 CASSHTSGGHSNTGELFF
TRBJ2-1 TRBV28 CASSLSRGASQRYNEQFF
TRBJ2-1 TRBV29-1 CSVEDVRESHNEQFF
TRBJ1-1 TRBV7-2 CASSQTKTEAFF
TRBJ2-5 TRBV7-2 CASRPGLAERETQYF
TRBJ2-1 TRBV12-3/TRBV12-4 CASSLGYNEQFF
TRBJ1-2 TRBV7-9 CASSLGGAQYGYTF
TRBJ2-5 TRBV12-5 CASGLYPTSGGIETQYF
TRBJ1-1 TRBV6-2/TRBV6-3 CASSYRTGNTEAFF
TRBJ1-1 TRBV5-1 CASSYWTGGDTEAFF
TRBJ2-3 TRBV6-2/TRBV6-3 CASRQIGTGTADTQYF
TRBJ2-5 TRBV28 CASSLEGRETQYF
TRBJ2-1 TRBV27 CASSLGAGGSYNEQFF
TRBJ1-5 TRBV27 CASSLLNQPQHF
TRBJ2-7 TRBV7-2 CASSLGPGDRLSYEQYF
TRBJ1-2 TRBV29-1 CSVPAHSSNYGYTF
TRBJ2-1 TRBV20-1 CSARPTGTYNEQFF
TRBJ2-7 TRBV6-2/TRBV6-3 CASSYIHEQYF
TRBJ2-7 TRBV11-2 CASSLSRGWEQYF
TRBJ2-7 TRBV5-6 CASSFSPGGESNEQYF
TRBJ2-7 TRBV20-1 CSATDQRDYEQYF
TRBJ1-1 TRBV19 CASSLEKNTEAFF
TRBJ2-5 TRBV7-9 CASSTNRESAGETQYF
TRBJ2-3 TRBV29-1 CSVEGKADTQYF
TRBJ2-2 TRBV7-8 CASSLNDGTGELFF
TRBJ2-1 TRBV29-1 CSVDQGPEQFF
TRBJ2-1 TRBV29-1 CSVAGGGNEQFF
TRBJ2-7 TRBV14 CASSQAPRWGDEQYF
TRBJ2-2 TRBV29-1 CSVEAAANTGELFF
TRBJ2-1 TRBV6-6 CASSYRGSGQGKSSFSYNEQFF
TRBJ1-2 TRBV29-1 CSALGAGGPGNYGYTF
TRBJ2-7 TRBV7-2 CASSGTRGYEQYF
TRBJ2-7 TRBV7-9 CATQQDYEQYF
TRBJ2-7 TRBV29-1 CSVAISSYEQYF
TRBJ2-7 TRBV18 CASSPQSGRSVYYEQYF